This T cell receptor (beta chain) came from a study of blood T cell repertoires in COVID-19. Overall study: The cDNA or gDNA used as material had been derived from T cells, B-cell-depleted T cells, or PBMCs.

Produced via immunoSEQ multiplex PCR; TCRdb's table is partial and in-frame only. Of just over 90,000 clones listed, 65% to 90% are singletons. The V gene's germline CDR1 is MNHNY and CDR2 SVGAGI (reference sequence). V was cut by 0 bases and J by 5 bases, with 16 bases left in between. The CDR3 has 16 amino acids. The chain combines TRBV6-6 with TRBJ1-2; no reliable D call. The receptor comes from an elderly woman with acute or convalescent COVID-19. Input material: peripheral blood. The CDR3 sequence is CASSYSRAVKGYGYTF. Written as DNA, the CDR3 is TGTGCCAGCAGTTACTCGAGGGCAGTGAAGGGTTATGGCTACACCTTC.